This TCR beta chain was found in a study of blood T cells in healthy people across ages. Germline values: CDR1 SGHTA, CDR2 FQGNSA. Between the trimmed V and J ends, which lost 2 bases and 2 bases, there was a span of 18 bases. This CDR3 spans 17 amino acids. A word on this clonotype: What it binds is not known.

Study conclusions and caveats: Conclusively comparing naive with antigen-experienced cells was impossible with unsorted PBMCs.

A sample-barcoded 5' primer and a J-beta primer mix were used in a second PCR of roughly 7 to 11 cycles. TCRdb re-analysed the 5' RACE reads in MiXCR, keeping a single row per CDR3 protein. The sample lists 550,000 to 700,000 distinct CDR3 sequences; about 25% were seen once. The chain carries TRBV7-2 and TRBJ2-5; TRBD2 might be the D (6 bases). Sequencing used blood. The source is a woman between 65 and 79 years old in good health. The CDR3 here is CASSLRWGGANQETQYF. CDR3 DNA sequence: TGTGCCAGCAGCTTACGGTGGGGAGGAGCGAATCAAGAGACCCAGTACTTC.